Each of the 29 T cell receptor beta chains below was sequenced from the same sample in a study of beta chain features in type 1 diabetes. These TCRs are of unknown antigen specificity. Study-wide points: For Type 1 diabetes patients, all four CD4+ subsets carried TCRB CDR3s that were moderately but significantly shorter.

The investigators reverse transcribed all of the isolated RNA, so they sequenced expressed TCRB transcripts. TCRdb keeps only in-frame clones here, not all; method: immunoSEQ multiplex PCR. The sample has a few hundred thousand clones, approximately 15% seen once. The sequencing sample was made of naive CD4+ T cells from blood. The receptors here all came from a man younger than 45 with type 1 diabetes.

This rearrangement joins TRBV29-1 to TRBJ2-7; 12 bases line up with TRBD1. J lost 5 bases, V lost 6 bases, and 2 bases had no gene match. Germline assignment: CDR1 SQVTM and CDR2 ANQGSEA. This CDR3 spans 12 amino acids. CDR3 in amino acids: CSVGQGANEQYF. The CDR3 DNA reads as TGCAGCGTGGGACAGGGGGCCAACGAGCAGTACTTC.

The CDR3 spells CASSMRGDTQYF. In nucleotides, the CDR3 is TGTGCCAGCAGTATGCGGGGAGATACGCAGTATTTT. This sequence joins TRBV27 and TRBJ2-3, with a possible D match to TRBD2 (6 bases). Trimming stripped 5 bases from V and 5 bases from J, with 8 bases between. The CDR3 runs 12 residues. Looked up from germline, CDR1 is MNHEY and CDR2 is SMNVEV (reference sequence).

The CDR3 region has the DNA TGTGCCAGCAGGTCGGATGTCGCAGCGGCGGGGGGGACGTACAATGAGCAGTTCTTC. Protein product: CASRSDVAAAGGTYNEQFF. The rearrangement joins TRBV5-4 to TRBJ2-1, with 9 bases fitting TRBD2. The CDR3 is made up of 19 amino acids. The V and J ends lost 5 bases and 4 bases, in that order; junction bases with no gene match: 19. Germline V gives CDR1 SGHNT, CDR2 YYREEE (reference sequence). The full variable domain, with the rest looked up from reference TRBV5-4 and TRBJ2-1, is ETGVTQSPTHLIKTRGQQVTLRCSSQSGHNTVSWYQQALGQGPQFIFQYYREEENGRGNFPPRFSGLQFPNYSSELNVNALELDDSALYLCASRSDVAAAGGTYNEQFFGPGTRLTVL.

This clone was seen more than once but under ten times. This chain connects TRBV29-1 to TRBJ1-2; no firm D call. This CDR3 is built from 12 residues. The germline V and J ends were trimmed by 4 bases and 3 bases, with 9 bases remaining between them. CDR1 is SQVTM, CDR2 ANQGSEA, per germline. The CDR3 loop is CSVATEYYGYTF. The CDR3 DNA is TGCAGCGTTGCCACAGAATACTATGGCTACACCTTC.

This chain links TRBV11-2 with TRBJ2-2; 7 bases match TRBD1. J was trimmed by 0 bases and V by 5 bases; bases with no gene match: 12. There are 18 residues in the CDR3. CDR1 and CDR2 from the germline V gene are SGHAT and FQNNGV. The DNA of the CDR3 is TGTGCCAGCAGCCTCAGGGACAGAAGATCCGCGAACACCGGGGAGCTGTTTTTT. Translating it yields CASSLRDRRSANTGELFF.

The sample holds many counts of this clone. V usage is TRBV29-1 and J usage is TRBJ2-3; unclear D gene. In germline, CDR1 is SQVTM, CDR2 ANQGSEA. Trimming pared 4 bases from V and 7 bases from J, leaving 12 bases between. The CDR3 runs 12 residues. In nucleotides, the CDR3 is TGCAGCGTTGGTCCTCTTTCCCATACGCAGTATTTT. Protein: CSVGPLSHTQYF.

This clone was seen a handful of times. V is TRBV6-6 and J is TRBJ1-1; no clear D. The CDR3 runs 14 residues. The V end was cut by 2 bases, the J end by 1 base, with 8 bases between. The germline CDR1 and CDR2 sequences are MNHNY and SVGAGI (reference sequence). CDR3 loop: CASSYRQENTEAFF. Written as DNA, the CDR3 is TGTGCCAGCAGTTACCGGCAGGAGAACACTGAAGCTTTCTTT.

The sample holds a few counts of this clone. The J gene is TRBJ2-7, the V gene TRBV4-1, with 8 nucleotides matching TRBD2. Germline V gene data show CDR1 as MGHRA and CDR2 as YSYEKL. The V segment lost 1 base and the J segment 2 bases; nucleotides outside the gene matches: 10. The CDR3 is 17 amino acids. In DNA, the CDR3 is TGCGCCAGCAGCCAAGGTGGTCTGGCGGGGGGCGCCTACGAGCAGTACTTC. This encodes CASSQGGLAGGAYEQYF.

The chain uses TRBV4-2 and TRBJ2-6, with TRBD1 matching 8 bases. The germline CDR1 and CDR2 sequences are LGHNA and YNFKEQ. Trimming at V came to 0 bases and at J to 3 bases, leaving 7 bases not matched to a gene. This CDR3 spans 18 amino acids. CDR3 coding DNA: TGTGCCAGCAGCCAAGACGGGTCAGGGGGCTTTGGGGCCAACGTCCTGACTTTC. This codes for CASSQDGSGGFGANVLTF.

There are a few counts of this clone. The V gene is TRBV9, the J gene TRBJ2-7; tentative D call: TRBD2 (6 bases). The CDR3 sequence is 15 residues long. Between the trimmed V and J ends, which lost 1 base and 1 base, there was a span of 12 bases. CDR1 and CDR2 from the germline V gene are SGDLS and YYNGEE. CDR3 DNA sequence: TGTGCCAGCAGCGTATCGCTAGCGCCATCCTACGAGCAGTACTTC. It translates to CASSVSLAPSYEQYF.

This clone was seen a few times. This sequence joins TRBV6-5 and TRBJ2-5, with a possible D match to TRBD2 (6 bases). Germline assignment: CDR1 MNHEY and CDR2 SVGAGI. The CDR3 has 13 residues. V was cut by 6 bases and J by 4 bases, with 12 bases left in between. CDR3 DNA: TGTGCCAGCAGCACCGGGACTGGAGAGACCCAGTACTTC. This codes for CASSTGTGETQYF.

This CDR3 is CASSYPGQGASGGYTF. CDR3 coding DNA: TGTGCCAGCAGTTATCCCGGACAGGGGGCGAGCGGGGGCTACACCTTC. The chain uses TRBV6-6 and TRBJ1-2; 11 bases agree with TRBD1. From germline, CDR1 is MNHNY and CDR2 SVGAGI (reference sequence). The CDR3 has 16 amino acids. Trimming took 3 bases from V and 8 from J; bases not matched to a gene: 11.

A few counts support this clone. The chain joins TRBV29-1 to TRBJ2-2; D is unresolved. The germline V gene has CDR1 SQVTM and CDR2 ANQGSEA. The CDR3 runs to 14 residues. V was clipped by 5 bases and J by 1 base, with 11 bases between them. CDR3 region: CSVKSTENTGELFF. CDR3 DNA: TGCAGCGTTAAGTCTACCGAGAACACCGGGGAGCTGTTTTTT.

This clone has only one observation. The CDR3 protein is CASSGGTGVTYEQYF. In DNA, the CDR3 is TGCGCCAGCAGCGGGGGGACAGGGGTAACCTACGAGCAGTACTTC. This chain uses TRBV5-1 with TRBJ2-7, with TRBD1 identical over 10 bases. Germline V gives CDR1 SGHRS, CDR2 YFSETQ. The CDR3 is 15 residues long. With V trimmed by 4 bases and J by 2 bases, 6 bases remained unmatched.

The chain joins TRBV19 to TRBJ2-6, with 9 positions matching TRBD1. This CDR3 comprises 18 residues. J was trimmed by 1 base and V by 2 bases; bases with no gene match: 6. Germline lookup yields CDR1 LNHDA and CDR2 SQIVND (reference sequence). This CDR3 is CASSIIGTGFSGANVLTF. The CDR3 DNA follows: TGTGCCAGTAGTATAATCGGGACAGGGTTTTCTGGGGCCAACGTCCTGACTTTC.

This clone was seen once. This chain links TRBV5-1 with TRBJ1-2, with 11 bases identical to TRBD1. The V and J ends lost 4 bases and 4 bases, in that order; junction bases with no gene match: 3. The CDR3 runs 14 residues. Germline CDR1 is SGHRS and CDR2 is YFSETQ. DNA for the CDR3: TGCGCCAGCAGCGACGGGACAGGGGGCTATGGCTACACCTTC. Encoded protein: CASSDGTGGYGYTF. Full variable domain (missing parts from reference TRBV5-1 and TRBJ1-2): KAGVTQTPRYLIKTRGQQVTLSCSPISGHRSVSWYQQTPGQGLQFLFEYFSETQRNKGNFPGRFSGRQFSNSRSEMNVSTLELGDSALYLCASSDGTGGYGYTFGSGTRLTVV.

V and J are TRBV5-4 and TRBJ2-3; D not certain. Germline CDR1 and CDR2: SGHNT and YYREEE (reference sequence). V was clipped by 5 bases and J by 2 bases, with 12 bases between them. The CDR3 spans 14 residues. CDR3 sequence: CASSPQRATDTQYF. Here the CDR3 DNA reads TGTGCCAGCAGTCCACAGAGAGCCACAGATACGCAGTATTTT.

This clone has a handful of counts. The chain employs TRBV5-4 and TRBJ2-2; 9 bases map to TRBD1. The junction had 1 base not matched to a gene; V was cut back by 3 bases and J by 1 base. Looked up from germline, CDR1 is SGHNT and CDR2 is YYREEE (reference sequence). There are 15 residues in the CDR3. The CDR3 loop is CASSWGQGNTGELFF. CDR3 bases: TGTGCCAGCAGCTGGGGACAGGGGAACACCGGGGAGCTGTTTTTT.

This clone was counted only a few times. The junction shows a germline mismatch at one end, possibly a read error. V is TRBV25-1 and J is TRBJ2-1, with D hard to call. Per germline, CDR1 MGHDK and CDR2 SYGVNS. The CDR3 loop spans 15 amino acids. This CDR3 reads CASTEPGLEYNEQFF. CDR3 bases: TGTGCCAGCACTGAACCGGGTTTAGAGTACAATGAGCAGTTCTTC. The full variable domain, in which reference TRBV25-1 and TRBJ2-1 provide the parts outside the CDR3, is EADIYQTPRYLVIGTGKKITLECSQTMGHDKMYWYQQDPGMELHLIHYSYGVNSTEKGDLSSESTVSRIRTEHFPLTLESARPSHTSQYLCASTEPGLEYNEQFFGPGTRLTVL.

V and J are TRBV2 and TRBJ1-1; possible D gene TRBD1, 6 bases. V lost 5 bases and J lost 7, with 11 bases in between. The CDR3 consists of 12 residues. Germline V gene data show CDR1 as SNHLY and CDR2 as FYNNEI. CDR3 sequence reads: CASSRGGVEAFF. The CDR3 nucleotides are TGTGCCAGCAGTAGAGGGGGAGTTGAAGCTTTCTTT. The complete variable domain, with remaining parts taken from reference TRBV2 and TRBJ1-1, reads EPEVTQTPSHQVTQMGQEVILRCVPISNHLYFYWYRQILGQKVEFLVSFYNNEISEKSEIFDDQFSVERPDGSNFTLKIRSTKLEDSAMYFCASSRGGVEAFFGQGTRLTVV.

This chain links TRBV6-5 with TRBJ1-5; 10 bases agree with TRBD1. The CDR3 has 15 residues. The V segment lost 4 bases and the J segment 3 bases; nucleotides outside the gene matches: 3. Germline loops: CDR1 MNHEY, CDR2 SVGAGI. As DNA, the CDR3 is TGTGCCAGCAGTTCGGGACAGGGGTCCAATCAGCCCCAGCATTTT. It encodes CASSSGQGSNQPQHF.

The chain couples TRBV6-5 to TRBJ2-7, with 7 bases fitting TRBD2. V was pared by 0 bases and J by 1 base, with 3 bases of the junction left unmatched. Germline CDR1 is MNHEY and CDR2 is SVGAGI. CDR3 size: 15 residues. The CDR3 bases are TGTGCCAGCAGTTACTCTAGCGGGCCATCCTACGAGCAGTACTTC. Translation: CASSYSSGPSYEQYF.

The chain couples TRBV28 to TRBJ2-7; D remains unclear. CDR1 is MDHEN and CDR2 is SYDVKM in the germline V gene. The CDR3 sequence is 11 residues long. The ends were cut back, 3 bases at V and 3 bases at J, with 3 bases in the middle. The CDR3 spells CASSLYYEQYF. Here the CDR3 DNA reads TGTGCCAGCAGTTTGTACTACGAGCAGTACTTC.

V gene TRBV2 combines with J gene TRBJ1-1; D is possibly TRBD1 (6 bases). The germline V gene has CDR1 SNHLY and CDR2 FYNNEI. Trimming pared 6 bases from V and 4 bases from J, leaving 15 bases between. CDR3 length: 14 amino acids. CDR3 sequence (DNA): TGTGCCAGCAGGACGGACAGCCCGGGCACTGAAGCTTTCTTT. Amino acid sequence: CASRTDSPGTEAFF. Looking up the rest from reference TRBV2 and TRBJ1-1 gives the full variable domain: EPEVTQTPSHQVTQMGQEVILRCVPISNHLYFYWYRQILGQKVEFLVSFYNNEISEKSEIFDDQFSVERPDGSNFTLKIRSTKLEDSAMYFCASRTDSPGTEAFFGQGTRLTVV.

The chain recombines TRBV7-2 with TRBJ2-5; the D gene is possibly TRBD2 (5 bases). The CDR3 is made up of 15 amino acids. The V end lost 3 bases, the J end lost 5 bases, and 16 bases lay between the germline ends. Germline CDR1 SGHTA, CDR2 FQGNSA. CDR3 residues: CASSLFTRAGETQYF. Written as DNA, the CDR3 is TGTGCCAGCAGCTTGTTCACTAGAGCCGGGGAGACCCAGTACTTC. The full variable domain, with the rest looked up from reference TRBV7-2 and TRBJ2-5, is GAGVSQSPSNKVTEKGKDVELRCDPISGHTALYWYRQSLGQGLEFLIYFQGNSAPDKSGLPSDRFSAERTGGSVSTLTIQRTQQEDSAVYLCASSLFTRAGETQYFGPGTRLLVL.

The J gene is TRBJ1-1, the V gene TRBV10-3; perhaps TRBD1 as D (5 bases). CDR3 size: 14 residues. Germline lookup yields CDR1 ENHRY and CDR2 SYGVKD. Trimming left V 0 bases short and J 4 bases short, with 9 bases between. The CDR3 here is CAISESRGTTEAFF. Written as DNA, the CDR3 is TGTGCCATCAGTGAGTCAAGGGGAACCACTGAAGCTTTCTTT.

This clone was seen a handful of times. The rearrangement uses TRBV10-3 and TRBJ2-3; 10 bases agree with TRBD1. This CDR3 region has 13 residues. Germline V gene sequence: CDR1 ENHRY, CDR2 SYGVKD. The CDR3 loop is CALGQGVTDTQYF. The CDR3 DNA reads TGTGCTTTAGGACAGGGGGTTACAGATACGCAGTATTTT.

The V gene is TRBV10-1, the J gene TRBJ2-7, with TRBD2 identical over 9 bases. This CDR3 contains 16 residues. The junction had 5 bases not matched to a gene; V was cut back by 0 bases and J by 2 bases. Germline lookup yields CDR1 WNHNN and CDR2 SYGVQD (reference sequence). CDR3 sequence reads: CASSESSLAGTYEQYF. In DNA form, the CDR3 reads TGCGCCAGCAGTGAGTCGTCTCTAGCGGGGACCTACGAGCAGTACTTC.

This chain joins TRBV5-1 and TRBJ2-3, with 7 nucleotides matching TRBD2. Germline V gene sequence: CDR1 SGHRS, CDR2 YFSETQ. CDR3 length equals 15 residues. With 1 base clipped from V and 0 bases from J, the junction kept 2 bases outside the gene matches. CDR3: CASSLTGGSTDTQYF. The CDR3, as DNA: TGCGCCAGCAGCTTGACCGGGGGGAGCACAGATACGCAGTATTTT.